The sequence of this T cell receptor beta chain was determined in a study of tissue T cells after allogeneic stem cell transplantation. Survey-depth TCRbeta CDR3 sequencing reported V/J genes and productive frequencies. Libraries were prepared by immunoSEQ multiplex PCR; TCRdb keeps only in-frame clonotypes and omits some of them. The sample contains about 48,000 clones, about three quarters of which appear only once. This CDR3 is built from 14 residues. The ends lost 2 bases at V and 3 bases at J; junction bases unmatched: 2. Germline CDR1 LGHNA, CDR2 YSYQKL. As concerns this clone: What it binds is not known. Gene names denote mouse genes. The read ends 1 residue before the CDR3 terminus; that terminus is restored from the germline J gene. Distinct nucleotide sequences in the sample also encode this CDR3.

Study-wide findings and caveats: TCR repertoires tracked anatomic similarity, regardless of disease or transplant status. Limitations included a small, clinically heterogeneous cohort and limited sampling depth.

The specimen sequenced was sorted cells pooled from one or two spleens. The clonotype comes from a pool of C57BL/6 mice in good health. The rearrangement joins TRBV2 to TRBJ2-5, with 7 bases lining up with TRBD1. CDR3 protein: CASSQRGQQDTQYF. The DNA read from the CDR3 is TGTGCCAGCAGCCAAAGGGGACAGCAAGACACCCAGTAC.